This T cell receptor (beta chain) stems from a study of neurological immune-mediated disorders. Points from the study as a whole: TCR-beta repertoires seemed private in all groups, with no expanded CDR3 amino acid sequences shared.

This clonotype was seen a handful of times. Antigen: not known. The making of cDNA relied on 5'RACE with 10-nucleotide random UMIs. From 15-18 subjects, every sequencing run obtained over 160 million TCR-beta sequences. Via MiXCR, TCRdb re-called the 5' RACE reads, giving one row per CDR3 protein. The data hold approximately 82,000 distinct CDR3 sequences, with less than 15% observed a single time. Specified time point: longitudinal time-point 2. The starting material, 2 million PBMCs stored at -80 C, gave rise to the unsorted libraries. The CDR3 spans 15 residues. Trimming pared 3 bases from V and 0 bases from J, leaving 14 bases between. Germline V gene data show CDR1 as DFQATT and CDR2 as SNEGSKA (reference sequence).

This sequence was found in a female donor with HTLV-1-associated myelopathy (HAM/TSP). V and J are TRBV20-1 and TRBJ2-5; D gene uncertain. Sequenced input: PBMCs. CDR3 protein: CSASGRMANQETQYF. The CDR3 nucleotides are TGCAGTGCTAGTGGCCGGATGGCGAACCAAGAGACCCAGTACTTC.